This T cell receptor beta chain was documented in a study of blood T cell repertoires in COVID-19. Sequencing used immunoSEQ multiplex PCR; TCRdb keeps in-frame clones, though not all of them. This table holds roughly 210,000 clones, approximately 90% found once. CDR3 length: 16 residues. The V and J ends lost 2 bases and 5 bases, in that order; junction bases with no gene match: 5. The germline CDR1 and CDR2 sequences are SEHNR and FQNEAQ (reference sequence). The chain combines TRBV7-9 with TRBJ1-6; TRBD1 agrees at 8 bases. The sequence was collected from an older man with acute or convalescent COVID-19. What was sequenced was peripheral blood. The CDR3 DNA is TGTGCCAGCAGCTTAACAGGGGGTCGGAATAATTCACCCCTCCACTTT. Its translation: CASSLTGGRNNSPLHF. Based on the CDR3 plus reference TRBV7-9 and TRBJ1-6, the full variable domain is DTGVSQNPRHKITKRGQNVTFRCDPISEHNRLYWYRQTLGQGPEFLTYFQNEAQLEKSRLLSDRFSAERPKGSFSTLEIQRTEQGDSAMYLCASSLTGGRNNSPLHFGNGTRLTVT.